This T cell receptor (beta chain) was sequenced in a study of T cells in Graves' hyperthyroidism and ophthalmopathy. Exclusions: uncontrolled infection, other autoimmune disease, pregnancy, lactation. The V end lost 0 bases, the J end lost 1 base, and 17 bases lay between the germline ends. Germline V CDR1 and CDR2: SGHRS, YFSETQ. CDR3 length equals 17 residues. Amplification targeted TCR beta CDR3 regions from RNA transcripts. A first-round RT-PCR of the TCR CDR3 used the HTBI primer set. TCRdb itself ran the multiplex PCR reads through MiXCR, one entry per CDR3 protein. This table holds hundreds of thousands of distinct CDR3 sequences, about 45% found once.

This clonotype was sampled from an adult man with Graves' disease, either hyperthyroidism or ophthalmopathy (not recorded which). The J gene is TRBJ2-7, the V gene TRBV5-1; D gene ambiguous. The sequencing sample was made of peripheral blood or thyroid tissue (not recorded which). The CDR3: CASSLGGLDGRSYEQYF. In DNA, the CDR3 is TGCGCCAGCAGCTTGGGGGGTCTCGATGGGCGGTCCTACGAGCAGTACTTC.